Listed below are T cell receptor beta chains from one sample, sequenced in a study of blood T cell repertoires in COVID-19. The repertoire was sequenced with immunoSEQ multiplex PCR; TCRdb's copy has only in-frame clones and lacks some. The sample lists a few hundred thousand clones, 70% to 90% occurring once. The sequenced sample consisted of PBMCs or T cells enriched from blood (not recorded which). The receptors shown here come from a man aged 25 to 40 who had recovered from COVID-19. The conserved cysteine and the conserved F or W are not part of the CDR3 here.

>TRBV27
ASSPGWGTGELF
>TRBV4-3
ASSQGKGTGSSPLH
>TRBV10-3
AISGGRGGQETQY
>TRBV6-2/TRBV6-3
ASSYSEGLSGGYT
>TRBV19
ASSMRVPGANVLT
>TRBV5-1
ASSLGQGYTEAF
>TRBV6-5
ASRGLAYEQY
>TRBV19
ASSRLVPPTGELF
>TRBV4-2
ASSQDQSSSSTDTQY
>TRBV5-1
ASSLEPPSLYEQY
>TRBV15
ATSQGGIYGYT
>TRBV2
ASRGTGDTEAF
>TRBV9
ASSPSPGDYGYT
>TRBV7-9
ASSFGTGNTGELF
>TRBV6-1
ASSELWGLEGYT
>TRBV19
ASSHSNQPQH
>TRBV29-1
SVGRGGRTGELF
>TRBV13
ASSYGQGGTEAF
>TRBV4-1
ASSQDLSGLDEKLF
>TRBV9
ASSVGTLTGELF
>TRBV7-3
ASSFGGGEQF
>TRBV24-1
ATSDTRQGGYGYT
>TRBV3-1/TRBV3-2
ASSRGGHSETQY
>TRBV6-4
ASSEQGLAGFNEQF
>TRBV7-3
ASREGRRSGELF
>TRBV12-3/TRBV12-4
ASSGRGNYGYT
>TRBV12-3/TRBV12-4
ASSLKRYGYT
>TRBV5-1
ASTYGTGMVGYT
>TRBV5-4
ASSLFSGGRSEKLF
>TRBV3-1/TRBV3-2
ASSQERTSGTDTQY
>TRBV15
ATSDETGTGRDEQY
>TRBV12-3/TRBV12-4
ASSGDSYNEQF
>TRBV6-1
ASSDSGWGSPLH
>TRBV10-1
ASSETLPPIFEQF
>TRBV4-3
ASSTGTSATDTQY
>TRBV4-3
ASSQVARDSPLH
>TRBV19
ASSPRGGKGGRDTEAF